The source of this T cell receptor beta chain is a study of blood T cell repertoires in COVID-19. Background on the study: Acute and convalescent COVID-19 samples came from the United States, Italy and Spain. From T cells, B-cell-depleted T cells, or PBMCs came the material, which was cDNA or gDNA.

V was trimmed by 6 bases and J by 8 bases, leaving 8 bases between them. In germline, CDR1 is SGHTA, CDR2 FQGNSA. CDR3 length: 12 amino acids. Original handling: Reference gene primer amplification gave estimated nucleated cell counts. TCRdb's copy holds only in-frame clones and misses some; the assay was immunoSEQ multiplex PCR. V and J calls and clone size are given by that table; D and trimming were obtained from the DNA. The sample consists of about 69,000 clones, approximately 78% of them appearing once. This chain connects TRBV7-2 to TRBJ1-6, with no clear D. The sample consisted of peripheral blood. This receptor was taken from an elderly woman with acute or convalescent COVID-19. CDR3 in DNA: TGTGCCAGCAGTTATTTCCATTCACCCCTCCACTTT. It specifies CASSYFHSPLHF.